Here is one T cell receptor beta chain with its context. What it binds is not known. V was clipped by 8 bases and J by 1 base, with 11 bases between them. This CDR3 is 13 amino acids long. Looked up from germline, CDR1 is SNHLY and CDR2 is FYNNEI. The data were produced by immunoSEQ multiplex PCR, yet TCRdb's version contains in-frame clones alone and is incomplete. The sample yields 45,000 to 75,000 clones, around 94% seen once. This specimen comes from a study of human versus mouse CDR3 diversity and MHC coevolution. Regarding the study as a whole: Most of the three human donors had the lowest clonal inequality. By iCHAO1, human TCR beta clonotypes numbered approximately 1.6 million, the most. On average, humans showed more CDR3 deletions and insertions than mice.

Cells were CD45RO-negative CD62L-positive naive CD4 T cells sorted from PBMCs. The TCR was taken from a person between 60 and 70 years old in good health. The sequencing input was naive CD4+ T cells from blood. Regarding subset: CD45RO-negative CD62L-positive naive CD4 T cells. The chain recombines TRBV2 with TRBJ1-1; no reliable D call. CDR3 residues: CASLNSKNTEAFF. CDR3 DNA sequence: TGTGCCAGCTTGAACAGCAAGAACACTGAAGCTTTCTTT.